This T cell receptor (beta chain) was captured in a study of T-cell memory formation after mild COVID-19. TCRdb re-called the 5' RACE reads through MiXCR, storing one row per CDR3 protein. Of approximately 250,000 distinct CDR3 sequences listed, over 15% were seen once; the top ten hold around 21%. With V trimmed by 5 bases and J by 0 bases, 3 bases remained unmatched. The CDR3 sequence is 16 residues long. Germline CDR1 reads ENHRY; CDR2 reads SYGVKD. This chain uses TRBV10-3 with TRBJ2-6; 8 positions agree with TRBD1. This receptor was identified in a man aged 18 to 29 who had mild COVID-19 (a few samples of this study predate the infection). Cell type and time point are not known. Material for sequencing was PBMCs or a T cell subset sorted from them (not recorded which). The CDR3 loop is CAISMGQASGANVLTF. In nucleotides, the CDR3 is TGTGCCATCAGTATGGGACAGGCCTCTGGGGCCAACGTCCTGACTTTC.